These T cell receptor beta chains were read from a single sample in a study of blood T cell repertoires in COVID-19. TCRdb keeps only in-frame clones here, not all; method: immunoSEQ multiplex PCR. The table has 60,000 to 65,000 clones, about 80% seen once. Sequencing used peripheral blood. The origin of the receptors is a woman of 80 years or more with acute or convalescent COVID-19. The CDR3 runs from the conserved cysteine through the conserved F or W. D genes are given only for firm matches. Rows give clone size only sometimes, using once, few, many, or a class for an expanded clone.

clone_size: .
v_call: TRBV28
d_call: TRBD1
cdr3_length: 13
j_call: TRBJ1-2
cdr3_nt: TGTGCCAGCAGTGTAGGAAGACAGGGCGGCTACACCTTC
cdr3_aa: CASSVGRQGGYTF

clone_size: .
v_call: TRBV18
d_call: .
cdr3_length: 14
j_call: TRBJ1-1
cdr3_nt: TGTGCCAGCTCATCAATTCAGGGAAACACTGAAGCTTTCTTT
cdr3_aa: CASSSIQGNTEAFF

clone_size: .
v_call: TRBV5-1
d_call: TRBD2
cdr3_length: 16
j_call: TRBJ2-5
cdr3_nt: TGCGCCAGCAGCCTCCAGGGTAGCGGGAGTATAGAGACCCAGTACTTC
cdr3_aa: CASSLQGSGSIETQYF

clone_size: .
v_call: TRBV2
d_call: .
cdr3_length: 14
j_call: TRBJ2-5
cdr3_nt: TGTGCCAGCAGTACGGGACTCCGACCGGAGACCCAGTACTTC
cdr3_aa: CASSTGLRPETQYF

clone_size: .
v_call: TRBV7-9
d_call: TRBD1
cdr3_length: 13
j_call: TRBJ1-1
cdr3_nt: TGTGCCAGCCTCACAGGGGTGAACACTGAAGCTTTCTTT
cdr3_aa: CASLTGVNTEAFF

clone_size: .
v_call: TRBV7-2
d_call: TRBD2
cdr3_length: 15
j_call: TRBJ2-7
cdr3_nt: TGTGCCAGCAGCCAGGGACTAGCGGGAGCTCCCGAGCAGTACTTC
cdr3_aa: CASSQGLAGAPEQYF

clone_size: .
v_call: TRBV11-2
d_call: .
cdr3_length: 13
j_call: TRBJ2-7
cdr3_nt: TGTGCCAGCAGCCCTCAGAGCGTTTACGAGCAGTACTTC
cdr3_aa: CASSPQSVYEQYF

clone_size: .
v_call: TRBV2
d_call: TRBD2
cdr3_length: 13
j_call: TRBJ2-7
cdr3_nt: TGTGCCAGCAGTGAAGGCTCTAGCGGTAAGCAGTACTTC
cdr3_aa: CASSEGSSGKQYF

clone_size: .
v_call: TRBV6-2/TRBV6-3
d_call: TRBD2
cdr3_length: 14
j_call: TRBJ2-7
cdr3_nt: TGTGCCAGCAGTAGACTAGCGGGTACCTACGAGCAGTACTTC
cdr3_aa: CASSRLAGTYEQYF

clone_size: .
v_call: TRBV20-1
d_call: .
cdr3_length: 13
j_call: TRBJ1-5
cdr3_nt: TGCAGTGCTAGTTCGGGGGTTAATCAGCCCCAGCATTTT
cdr3_aa: CSASSGVNQPQHF

clone_size: .
v_call: TRBV15
d_call: .
cdr3_length: 17
j_call: TRBJ1-4
cdr3_nt: TGTGCCACCAGCCTTGGGCAGGGATTAAGGGTTGGTGAAAAACTGTTTTTT
cdr3_aa: CATSLGQGLRVGEKLFF

clone_size: .
v_call: TRBV11-2
d_call: .
cdr3_length: 16
j_call: TRBJ2-3
cdr3_nt: TGTGCCAGCAGCTTAGTCGGGGGAGGTAGCACAGATACGCAGTATTTT
cdr3_aa: CASSLVGGGSTDTQYF

clone_size: .
v_call: TRBV4-2
d_call: TRBD2
cdr3_length: 16
j_call: TRBJ2-3
cdr3_nt: TGTGCCAGCAGCCCGGAGCGGGAGGGCCTCACAGATACGCAGTATTTT
cdr3_aa: CASSPEREGLTDTQYF

clone_size: .
v_call: TRBV15
d_call: .
cdr3_length: 17
j_call: TRBJ2-2
cdr3_nt: TGTGCCACCAGCAGAGAGATTTTCTTTACTAGTTCCGGGGAGCTGTTTTTT
cdr3_aa: CATSREIFFTSSGELFF

clone_size: once
v_call: TRBV15
d_call: TRBD1
cdr3_length: 15
j_call: TRBJ2-7
cdr3_nt: TGTGCCACCAGCAGAGATCTTGGGACAGGGGCCGAGCAGTACTTC
cdr3_aa: CATSRDLGTGAEQYF

clone_size: .
v_call: TRBV29-1
d_call: TRBD1
cdr3_length: 14
j_call: TRBJ2-4
cdr3_nt: TGCAGCGTGCCGGACAGGGTCTCTGAAAACATTCAGTACTTC
cdr3_aa: CSVPDRVSENIQYF

clone_size: .
v_call: TRBV7-2
d_call: TRBD1
cdr3_length: 12
j_call: TRBJ2-1
cdr3_nt: TGTGCCAGCAGCCCTCCGGACAGGCGCCAGTTCTTC
cdr3_aa: CASSPPDRRQFF

clone_size: few
v_call: TRBV29-1
d_call: TRBD1
cdr3_length: 12
j_call: TRBJ1-5
cdr3_nt: TGCAGCGCGGGACAGGGAAATCAGCCCCAGCATTTT
cdr3_aa: CSAGQGNQPQHF

clone_size: .
v_call: TRBV19
d_call: TRBD1
cdr3_length: 13
j_call: TRBJ2-1
cdr3_nt: TGTGCCAGTAGTAGGGACAGATACAATGAGCAGTTCTTC
cdr3_aa: CASSRDRYNEQFF

clone_size: .
v_call: TRBV24-1
d_call: .
cdr3_length: 16
j_call: TRBJ2-2
cdr3_nt: TGTGCCACCAGTGAAGTGGGTGAGGAGAACACCGGGGAGCTGTTTTTT
cdr3_aa: CATSEVGEENTGELFF

clone_size: .
v_call: TRBV5-1
d_call: TRBD1
cdr3_length: 16
j_call: TRBJ1-6
cdr3_nt: TGCGCCAGCAGAGCCTCCTACAGGGGATATAATTCACCCCTCCACTTT
cdr3_aa: CASRASYRGYNSPLHF

clone_size: .
v_call: TRBV6-5
d_call: TRBD1
cdr3_length: 13
j_call: TRBJ1-2
cdr3_nt: TGTGCCAGCAGTAGGGGGCCTGACTATGGCTACACCTTC
cdr3_aa: CASSRGPDYGYTF

clone_size: .
v_call: TRBV6-5
d_call: .
cdr3_length: 15
j_call: TRBJ2-7
cdr3_nt: TGTGCCAGCAGTTATCCGAACAGGGATTTTTACGAGCAGTACTTC
cdr3_aa: CASSYPNRDFYEQYF

clone_size: .
v_call: TRBV7-2
d_call: .
cdr3_length: 15
j_call: TRBJ1-2
cdr3_nt: TGTGCCAGCAGCTTCCCAGGGATAGCCATCTATGGCTACACCTTC
cdr3_aa: CASSFPGIAIYGYTF

clone_size: .
v_call: TRBV28
d_call: TRBD1
cdr3_length: 15
j_call: TRBJ2-5
cdr3_nt: TGTGCCAGCGGGAACAGGGGGTGGGGCCAAGAGACCCAGTACTTC
cdr3_aa: CASGNRGWGQETQYF

clone_size: many
v_call: TRBV7-9
d_call: TRBD2
cdr3_length: 13
j_call: TRBJ2-7
cdr3_nt: TGTGCCAGCTCCAAGCGGGAGCTCTACGAGCAGTACTTC
cdr3_aa: CASSKRELYEQYF

clone_size: .
v_call: TRBV7-9
d_call: TRBD2
cdr3_length: 17
j_call: TRBJ2-1
cdr3_nt: TGTGCCAGCAGCTGGGGTTCCCTAGCGGGATCCTACAATGAGCAGTTCTTC
cdr3_aa: CASSWGSLAGSYNEQFF

clone_size: .
v_call: TRBV9
d_call: TRBD2
cdr3_length: 16
j_call: TRBJ2-2
cdr3_nt: TGTGCCAGCAGCGCCCCGGGACTAGTAAACACCGGGGAGCTGTTTTTT
cdr3_aa: CASSAPGLVNTGELFF

clone_size: .
v_call: TRBV3-1/TRBV3-2
d_call: .
cdr3_length: 14
j_call: TRBJ1-2
cdr3_nt: TGTGCCAGCAGCCAAACACCGAAAAACTATGGCTACACCTTC
cdr3_aa: CASSQTPKNYGYTF

clone_size: .
v_call: TRBV2
d_call: .
cdr3_length: 14
j_call: TRBJ2-5
cdr3_nt: TGTGCCAGCAGGAAGGAAGCGGGTCTGGAGACCCAGTACTTC
cdr3_aa: CASRKEAGLETQYF

clone_size: .
v_call: TRBV7-9
d_call: .
cdr3_length: 13
j_call: TRBJ2-3
cdr3_nt: TGTGCCAGCAGCACCCGGGACTCTGATACGCAGTATTTT
cdr3_aa: CASSTRDSDTQYF

clone_size: .
v_call: TRBV6-5
d_call: TRBD2
cdr3_length: 15
j_call: TRBJ2-1
cdr3_nt: TGTGCCAGCAGAGCCGGGACTAGCTCCTACAATGAGCAGTTCTTC
cdr3_aa: CASRAGTSSYNEQFF

clone_size: .
v_call: TRBV19
d_call: .
cdr3_length: 14
j_call: TRBJ2-2
cdr3_nt: TGTGCCAGTAGTTGGGACTCAGGCACCGGGGAGCTGTTTTTT
cdr3_aa: CASSWDSGTGELFF

clone_size: .
v_call: TRBV30
d_call: TRBD1
cdr3_length: 13
j_call: TRBJ1-1
cdr3_nt: TGTGCCTGGAGTCAGGACAGGGGTACTGAAGCTTTCTTT
cdr3_aa: CAWSQDRGTEAFF

clone_size: .
v_call: TRBV5-1
d_call: .
cdr3_length: 15
j_call: TRBJ2-1
cdr3_nt: TGCGCCAGCAGCCCCCCTGCGGGACCATACAATGAGCAGTTCTTC
cdr3_aa: CASSPPAGPYNEQFF

clone_size: .
v_call: TRBV3-1/TRBV3-2
d_call: .
cdr3_length: 13
j_call: TRBJ2-6
cdr3_nt: TGTGCCAGCCGGTCCTCTGGGGCCAACGTCCTGACTTTC
cdr3_aa: CASRSSGANVLTF

clone_size: .
v_call: TRBV6-2/TRBV6-3
d_call: TRBD1
cdr3_length: 15
j_call: TRBJ2-7
cdr3_nt: TGTGCCAGCAGTTCTGGACAGGTTGGAACCTACGAGCAGTACTTC
cdr3_aa: CASSSGQVGTYEQYF

clone_size: .
v_call: TRBV2
d_call: .
cdr3_length: 12
j_call: TRBJ1-2
cdr3_nt: TGTGCCAGCAGTGATCCAGGGTATGGCTACACCTTC
cdr3_aa: CASSDPGYGYTF

clone_size: .
v_call: TRBV27
d_call: .
cdr3_length: 12
j_call: TRBJ1-6
cdr3_nt: TGTGCCAGCAGTCTGCCAGGGAAGCCCCTCCACTTT
cdr3_aa: CASSLPGKPLHF

clone_size: .
v_call: TRBV15
d_call: .
cdr3_length: 16
j_call: TRBJ1-3
cdr3_nt: TGTGCCACCAGCGCCTACGCGGGGCTCTCTGGAAACACCATATATTTT
cdr3_aa: CATSAYAGLSGNTIYF

clone_size: .
v_call: TRBV9
d_call: .
cdr3_length: 16
j_call: TRBJ1-5
cdr3_nt: TGTGCCAGCAGCGGAGCTTCGGGGAATAGCAATCAGCCCCAGCATTTT
cdr3_aa: CASSGASGNSNQPQHF

clone_size: .
v_call: TRBV15
d_call: .
cdr3_length: 13
j_call: TRBJ1-2
cdr3_nt: TGTGCCACCAGCCCCACGGGTCAAATTGGCTACACCTTC
cdr3_aa: CATSPTGQIGYTF

clone_size: .
v_call: TRBV24-1
d_call: TRBD1
cdr3_length: 14
j_call: TRBJ1-2
cdr3_nt: TGTGCCACCAGTGAAAAGTGGACAGGGCATGGCTACACCTTC
cdr3_aa: CATSEKWTGHGYTF

clone_size: .
v_call: TRBV19
d_call: .
cdr3_length: 14
j_call: TRBJ1-5
cdr3_nt: TGTGCCAGTAGACTAGGGGGTAGCAATCAGCCCCAGCATTTT
cdr3_aa: CASRLGGSNQPQHF

clone_size: .
v_call: TRBV15
d_call: .
cdr3_length: 12
j_call: TRBJ1-2
cdr3_nt: TGTGCCAAAAACAGGGTTGGCTATGGCTACACCTTC
cdr3_aa: CAKNRVGYGYTF

clone_size: .
v_call: TRBV7-8
d_call: TRBD1
cdr3_length: 15
j_call: TRBJ2-5
cdr3_nt: TGTGCCAGCAGCTCCGCCCGGACAGGGACGGAGACCCAGTACTTC
cdr3_aa: CASSSARTGTETQYF

clone_size: .
v_call: TRBV11-2
d_call: .
cdr3_length: 15
j_call: TRBJ2-2
cdr3_nt: TGTGCCAGCAGCCCCCGGCGGGACGCCACCGGGGAGCTGTTTTTT
cdr3_aa: CASSPRRDATGELFF

clone_size: .
v_call: TRBV14
d_call: TRBD2
cdr3_length: 16
j_call: TRBJ2-1
cdr3_nt: TGTGCCAGCAGCCAAGTTGCGGGAGGCCTCTACAATGAGCAGTTCTTC
cdr3_aa: CASSQVAGGLYNEQFF

clone_size: .
v_call: TRBV30
d_call: TRBD1
cdr3_length: 14
j_call: TRBJ1-2
cdr3_nt: TGTGCCTGGAGTGGCAGGGGGTCTAACTATGGCTACACCTTC
cdr3_aa: CAWSGRGSNYGYTF

clone_size: .
v_call: TRBV27
d_call: TRBD1
cdr3_length: 13
j_call: TRBJ1-4
cdr3_nt: TGTGCCAGCAGCGGACAGGGGCGCGAAAAACTGTTTTTT
cdr3_aa: CASSGQGREKLFF

clone_size: .
v_call: TRBV6-5
d_call: TRBD1
cdr3_length: 14
j_call: TRBJ1-1
cdr3_nt: TGTGCCAGCAGCGTAGACAGGGCGAGAACTGAAGCTTTCTTT
cdr3_aa: CASSVDRARTEAFF